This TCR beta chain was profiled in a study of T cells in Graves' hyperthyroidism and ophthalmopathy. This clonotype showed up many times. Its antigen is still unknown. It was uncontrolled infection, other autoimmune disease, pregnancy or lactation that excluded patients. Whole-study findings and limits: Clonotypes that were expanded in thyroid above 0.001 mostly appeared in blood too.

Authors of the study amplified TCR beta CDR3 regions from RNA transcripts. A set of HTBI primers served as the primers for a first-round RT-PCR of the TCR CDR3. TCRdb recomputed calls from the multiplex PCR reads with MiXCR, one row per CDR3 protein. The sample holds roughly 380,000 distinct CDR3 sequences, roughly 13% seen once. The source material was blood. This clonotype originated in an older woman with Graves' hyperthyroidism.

DNA of the CDR3: TGTGCCAGCAGCTTCTCATCGGAGACCCAGTACTTC. As protein: CASSFSSETQYF. The chain recombines TRBV7-9 with TRBJ2-5; D not resolved. The CDR3 is made up of 12 amino acids. V was trimmed by 3 bases and J by 5 bases, leaving 7 bases between them. CDR1 is SEHNR, CDR2 FQNEAQ, per germline (reference sequence).